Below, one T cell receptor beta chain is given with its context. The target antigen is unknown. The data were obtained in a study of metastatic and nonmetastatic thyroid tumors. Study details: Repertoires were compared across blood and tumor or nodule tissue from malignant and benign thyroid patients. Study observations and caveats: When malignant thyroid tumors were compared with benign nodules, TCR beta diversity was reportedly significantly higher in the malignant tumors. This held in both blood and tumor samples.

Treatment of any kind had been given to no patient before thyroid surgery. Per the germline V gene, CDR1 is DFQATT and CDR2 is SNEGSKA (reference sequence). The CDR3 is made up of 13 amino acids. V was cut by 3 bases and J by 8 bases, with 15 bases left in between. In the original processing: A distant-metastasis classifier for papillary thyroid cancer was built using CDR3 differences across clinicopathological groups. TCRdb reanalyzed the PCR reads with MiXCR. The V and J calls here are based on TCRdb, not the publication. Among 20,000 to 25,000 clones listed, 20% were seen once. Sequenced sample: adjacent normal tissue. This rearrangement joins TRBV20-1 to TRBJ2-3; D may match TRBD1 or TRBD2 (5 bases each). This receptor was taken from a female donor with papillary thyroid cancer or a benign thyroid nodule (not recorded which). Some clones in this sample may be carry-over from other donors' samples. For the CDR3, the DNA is TGCAGTGCTAGTCCGGGGCAATGGGGTACGCAGTATTTT. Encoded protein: CSASPGQWGTQYF.